Here is one T cell receptor (beta chain) with its context. The CDR3 has 17 amino acids. The ends lost 4 bases at V and 3 bases at J; junction bases unmatched: 13. The germline gives CDR1 MGHDK, CDR2 SYGVNS. This sample is part of a study of blood T cell repertoires in COVID-19. Whole-study context: Acute-phase and convalescent COVID-19 samples originated in the United States, Italy and Spain. PBMCs, B-cell-depleted T cells, or T cells were the source of the cDNA or gDNA that made up the material.

This table comes from immunoSEQ multiplex PCR, and its TCRdb copy is limited to in-frame clones, with some not included. The sample holds roughly 87,000 clones, about 85% seen once. Enrolment of Seattle patients took place during active infection, and they were followed longitudinally. This sequence was found in an elderly woman with COVID-19, enrolled during active disease. The specimen sequenced was peripheral blood. The rearrangement links TRBV25-1 to TRBJ2-7; 9 bases fit TRBD1. CDR3 bases: TGTGCCAGCAGTGCCCCTTCAGGGACAGGGAAGGACTACGAGCAGTACTTC. This gives the protein CASSAPSGTGKDYEQYF.